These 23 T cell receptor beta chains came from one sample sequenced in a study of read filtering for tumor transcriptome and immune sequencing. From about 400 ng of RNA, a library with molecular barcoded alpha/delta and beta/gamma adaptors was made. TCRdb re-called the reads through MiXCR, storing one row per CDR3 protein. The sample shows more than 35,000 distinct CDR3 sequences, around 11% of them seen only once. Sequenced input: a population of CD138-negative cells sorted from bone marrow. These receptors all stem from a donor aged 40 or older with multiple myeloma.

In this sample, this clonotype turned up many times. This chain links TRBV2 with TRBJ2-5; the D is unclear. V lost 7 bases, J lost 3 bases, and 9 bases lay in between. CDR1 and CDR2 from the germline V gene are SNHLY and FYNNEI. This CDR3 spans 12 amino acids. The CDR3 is CASIGVKETQYF. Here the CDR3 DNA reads TGTGCCAGCATAGGTGTGAAAGAGACCCAGTACTTC.

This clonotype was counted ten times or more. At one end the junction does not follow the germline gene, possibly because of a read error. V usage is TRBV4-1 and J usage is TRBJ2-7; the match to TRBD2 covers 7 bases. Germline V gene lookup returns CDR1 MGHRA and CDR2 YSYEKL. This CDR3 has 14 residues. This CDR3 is CASRQGAGRDEQYF. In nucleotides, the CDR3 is TGCGCCAGCAGACAAGGAGCGGGAAGGGACGAGCAGTACTTC.

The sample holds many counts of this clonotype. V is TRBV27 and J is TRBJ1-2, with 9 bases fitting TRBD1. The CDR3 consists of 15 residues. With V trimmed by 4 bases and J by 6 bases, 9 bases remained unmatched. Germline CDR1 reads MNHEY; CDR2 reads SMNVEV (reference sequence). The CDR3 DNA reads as TGTGCCAGCAGTTCCATACAGGGGGCTATCGATGGCTACACCTTC. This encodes CASSSIQGAIDGYTF.

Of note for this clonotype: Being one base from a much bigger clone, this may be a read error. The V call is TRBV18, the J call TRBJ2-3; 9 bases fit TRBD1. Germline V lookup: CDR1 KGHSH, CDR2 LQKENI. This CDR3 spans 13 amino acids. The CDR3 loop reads CTSQGQGTDTQYF. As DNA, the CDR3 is TGTACCAGCCAGGGACAGGGTACAGATACGCAGTATTTT.

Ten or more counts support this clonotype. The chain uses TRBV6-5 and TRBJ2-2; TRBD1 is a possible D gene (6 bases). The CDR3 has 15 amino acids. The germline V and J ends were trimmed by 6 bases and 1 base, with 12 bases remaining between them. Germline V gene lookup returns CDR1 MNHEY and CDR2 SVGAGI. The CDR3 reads CASRTPGQNTGELFF. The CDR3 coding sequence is TGTGCCAGCAGAACCCCGGGACAGAACACCGGGGAGCTGTTTTTT.

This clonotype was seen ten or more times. CDR3: CASSLEPRSTANTGELFF. CDR3 coding DNA: TGCGCCAGCAGCTTGGAACCCCGATCGACAGCGAACACCGGGGAGCTGTTTTTT. The J gene is TRBJ2-2, the V gene TRBV5-1; D perhaps matches TRBD1 (5 bases). Germline CDR1 reads SGHRS; CDR2 reads YFSETQ. The CDR3 runs to 18 residues. Trimming pared 0 bases from V and 0 bases from J, leaving 15 bases between. Drawing the rest from reference TRBV5-1 and TRBJ2-2, the complete variable domain is KAGVTQTPRYLIKTRGQQVTLSCSPISGHRSVSWYQQTPGQGLQFLFEYFSETQRNKGNFPGRFSGRQFSNSRSEMNVSTLELGDSALYLCASSLEPRSTANTGELFFGEGSRLTVL.

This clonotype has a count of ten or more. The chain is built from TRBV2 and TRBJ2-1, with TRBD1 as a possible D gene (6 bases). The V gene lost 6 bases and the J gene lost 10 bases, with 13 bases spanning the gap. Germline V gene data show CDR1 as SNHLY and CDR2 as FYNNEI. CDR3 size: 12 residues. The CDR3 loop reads CASSPTGREQFF. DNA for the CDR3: TGTGCCAGCAGCCCGACAGGACGAGAGCAGTTCTTC.

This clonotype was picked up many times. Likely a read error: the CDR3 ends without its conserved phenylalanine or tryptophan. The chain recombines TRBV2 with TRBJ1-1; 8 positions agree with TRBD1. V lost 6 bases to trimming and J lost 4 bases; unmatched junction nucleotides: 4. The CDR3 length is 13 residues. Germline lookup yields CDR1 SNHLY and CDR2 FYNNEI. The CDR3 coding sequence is TGTGCCAGCAGACAGGGGGTAGGCACTGAAGCTTTCTCT. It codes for CASRQGVGTEAFS.

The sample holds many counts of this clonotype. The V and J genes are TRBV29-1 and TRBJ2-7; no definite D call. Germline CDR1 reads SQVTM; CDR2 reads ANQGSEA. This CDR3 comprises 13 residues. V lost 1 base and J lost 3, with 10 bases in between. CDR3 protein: CSVEVVGDYEQYF. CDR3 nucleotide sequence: TGCAGCGTTGAAGTCGTCGGAGACTACGAGCAGTACTTC.

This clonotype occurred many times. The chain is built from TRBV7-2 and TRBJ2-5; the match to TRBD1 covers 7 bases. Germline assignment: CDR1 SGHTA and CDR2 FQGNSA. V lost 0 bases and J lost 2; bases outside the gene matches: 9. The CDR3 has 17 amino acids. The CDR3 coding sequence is TGTGCCAGCAGCTTAGCCGGGACAGTCCAAGGGCAAGAGACCCAGTACTTC. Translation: CASSLAGTVQGQETQYF.

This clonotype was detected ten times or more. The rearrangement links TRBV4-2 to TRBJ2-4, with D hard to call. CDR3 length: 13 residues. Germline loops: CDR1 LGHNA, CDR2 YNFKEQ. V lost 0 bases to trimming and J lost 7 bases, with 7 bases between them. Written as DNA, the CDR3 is TGTGCCAGCAGCCAAGATCTGGACAACATTCAGTACTTC. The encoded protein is CASSQDLDNIQYF.

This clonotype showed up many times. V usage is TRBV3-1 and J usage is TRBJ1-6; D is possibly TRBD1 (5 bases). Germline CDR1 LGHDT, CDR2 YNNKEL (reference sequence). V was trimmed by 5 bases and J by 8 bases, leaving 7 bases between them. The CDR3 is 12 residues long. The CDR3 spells CASSDRDSPLHF. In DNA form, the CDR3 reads TGTGCCAGCAGCGACAGAGATTCACCCCTCCACTTT.

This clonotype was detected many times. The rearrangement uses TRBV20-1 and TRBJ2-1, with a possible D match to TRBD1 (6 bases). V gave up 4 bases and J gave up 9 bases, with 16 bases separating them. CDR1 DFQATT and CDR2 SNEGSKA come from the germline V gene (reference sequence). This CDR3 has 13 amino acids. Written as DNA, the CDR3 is TGCAGTGCTAAAGACCTTTCCAGGGGTGAGCAGTTCTTC. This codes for CSAKDLSRGEQFF.

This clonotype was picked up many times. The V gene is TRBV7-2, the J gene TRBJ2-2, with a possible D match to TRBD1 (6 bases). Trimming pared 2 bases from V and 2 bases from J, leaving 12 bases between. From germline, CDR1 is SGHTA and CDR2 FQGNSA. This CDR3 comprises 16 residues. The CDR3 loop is CASSLWRRGNTGELFF. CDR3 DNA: TGTGCCAGCAGCTTATGGCGCAGGGGTAACACCGGGGAGCTGTTTTTT.

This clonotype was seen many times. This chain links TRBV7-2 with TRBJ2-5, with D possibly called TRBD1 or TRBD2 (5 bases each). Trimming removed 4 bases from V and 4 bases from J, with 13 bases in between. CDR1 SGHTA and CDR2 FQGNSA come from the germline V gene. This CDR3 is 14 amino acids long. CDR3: CASSSGTRGETQYF. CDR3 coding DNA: TGTGCCAGCAGCTCCGGGACCAGAGGAGAGACCCAGTACTTC.

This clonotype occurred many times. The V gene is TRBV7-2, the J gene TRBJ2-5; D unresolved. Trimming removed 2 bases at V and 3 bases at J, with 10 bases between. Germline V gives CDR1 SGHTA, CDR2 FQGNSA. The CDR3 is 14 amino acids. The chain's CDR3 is CASSLWLPEETQYF. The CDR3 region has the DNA TGTGCCAGCAGCTTATGGTTGCCAGAAGAGACCCAGTACTTC.

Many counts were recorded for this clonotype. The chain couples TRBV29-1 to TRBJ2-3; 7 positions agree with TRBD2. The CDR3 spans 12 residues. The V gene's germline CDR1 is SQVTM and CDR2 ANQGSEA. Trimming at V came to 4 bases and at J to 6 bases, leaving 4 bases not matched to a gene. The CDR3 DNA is TGCAGCGTTGGACAACTAGCGGATACGCAGTATTTT. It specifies CSVGQLADTQYF.

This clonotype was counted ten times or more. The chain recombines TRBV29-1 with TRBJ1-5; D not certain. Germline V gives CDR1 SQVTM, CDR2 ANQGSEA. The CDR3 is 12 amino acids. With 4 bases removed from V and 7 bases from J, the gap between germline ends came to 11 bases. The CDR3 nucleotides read TGCAGCGTTGTGTCTGGGAACCAGCCCCAGCATTTT. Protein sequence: CSVVSGNQPQHF.

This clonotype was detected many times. CDR3 amino acids: CASSQSLSGALNSPLHF. CDR3 bases: TGCGCCAGCAGTCAATCCCTATCGGGGGCTTTGAATTCACCCCTCCACTTT. The J gene is TRBJ1-6, the V gene TRBV23-1; D is possibly TRBD1 (6 bases). TRBV23-1 is known as an ORF, though its function is uncertain. The CDR3 length is 17 residues. V lost 0 bases and J lost 7, with 16 bases in between.

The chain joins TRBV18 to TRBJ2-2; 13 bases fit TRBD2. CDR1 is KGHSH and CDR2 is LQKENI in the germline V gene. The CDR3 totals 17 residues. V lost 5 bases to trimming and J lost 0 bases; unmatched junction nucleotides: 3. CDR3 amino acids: CASSSTSGGSNTGELFF. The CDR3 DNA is TGTGCCAGCTCATCGACTAGCGGGGGGTCGAACACCGGGGAGCTGTTTTTT.

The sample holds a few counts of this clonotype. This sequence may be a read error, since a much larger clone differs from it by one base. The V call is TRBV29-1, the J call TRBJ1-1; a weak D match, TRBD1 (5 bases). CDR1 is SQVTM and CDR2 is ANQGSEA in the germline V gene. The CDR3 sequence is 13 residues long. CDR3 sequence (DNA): TGCGGCGTTGCGGGACGGATGAACACTGAAGCTTTCTTT. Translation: CGVAGRMNTEAFF.

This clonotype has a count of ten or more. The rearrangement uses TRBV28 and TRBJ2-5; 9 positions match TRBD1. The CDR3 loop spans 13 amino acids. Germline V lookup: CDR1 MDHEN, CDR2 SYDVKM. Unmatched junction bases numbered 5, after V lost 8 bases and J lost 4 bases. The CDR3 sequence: CASGTGGSETQYF. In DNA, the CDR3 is TGTGCCAGCGGAACAGGGGGCTCAGAGACCCAGTACTTC.

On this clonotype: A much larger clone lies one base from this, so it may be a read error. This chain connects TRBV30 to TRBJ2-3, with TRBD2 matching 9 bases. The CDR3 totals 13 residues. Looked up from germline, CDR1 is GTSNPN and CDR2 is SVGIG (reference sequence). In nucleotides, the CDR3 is TGTGCCTGTACCGGGACTAGCCGGGGCCGATCCATATTT. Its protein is CACTGTSRGRSIF. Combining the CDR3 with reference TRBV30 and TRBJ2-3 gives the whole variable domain SQTIHQWPATLVQPVGSPLSLECTVEGTSNPNLYWYRQAAGRGLQLLFYSVGIGQISSEVPQNLSASRPQDRQFILSSKKLLLSDSGFYLCACTGTSRGRSIFGPGTRLTVL.